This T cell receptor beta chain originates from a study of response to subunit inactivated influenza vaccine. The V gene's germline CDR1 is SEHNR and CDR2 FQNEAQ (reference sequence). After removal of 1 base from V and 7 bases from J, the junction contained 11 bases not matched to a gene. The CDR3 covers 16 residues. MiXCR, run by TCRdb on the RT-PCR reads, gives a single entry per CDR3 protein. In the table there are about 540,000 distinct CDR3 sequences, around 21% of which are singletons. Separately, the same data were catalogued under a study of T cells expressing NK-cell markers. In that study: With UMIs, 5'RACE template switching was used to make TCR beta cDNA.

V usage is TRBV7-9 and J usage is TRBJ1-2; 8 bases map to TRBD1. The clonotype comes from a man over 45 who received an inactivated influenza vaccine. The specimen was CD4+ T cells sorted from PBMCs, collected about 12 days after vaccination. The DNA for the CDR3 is TGTGCCAGCAGCTTAGGACAGGGGTTGGGAGTTTCTGGCTACACCTTC. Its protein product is CASSLGQGLGVSGYTF.